This TCR beta chain derives from a study of T cell responses to AZD1222 COVID-19 vaccine. The CDR3 length is 14 residues. Germline V gene sequence: CDR1 MNHNS, CDR2 SASEGT. V dropped 3 bases and J dropped 0 bases, with 9 bases sitting between them. Here immunoSEQ multiplex PCR was the method, and the copy in TCRdb shows in-frame clones only, minus some. The repertoire has about 140,000 clones, 80% to 90% of them found once; the top ten carry about 1.5%. As regards this clone: Its antigen remains unknown.

The study, taken as a whole, reports: There were repertoire samples only from the period after the peak T cell response. In the spike-specific TCR repertoire, nearly half reportedly target unmutated variant regions. Donor demographics were predominantly white British with a female majority; clonal diversity may be underestimated.

The gene calls are TRBV6-1 and TRBJ2-7, with a tentative D call TRBD2 (6 bases). This specimen was peripheral blood, taken on day 0 of AZD1222 vaccination. This sequence originates from an adult in good health. The CDR3 loop is CASSERGASYEQYF. The CDR3, as DNA: TGTGCCAGCAGTGAGCGCGGGGCCTCCTACGAGCAGTACTTC.